This T cell receptor (beta chain) is drawn from a study of shared clonotypes between healthy human individuals. The naive CD8 subset, CD45RO-negative cells positively selected for CCR7, excluded terminally differentiated effector memory CD45RA+ cells. Comment on this clone: Its antigen is unknown.

Overall study findings and caveats: A reduction in generation probabilities was seen for non-shared clonotypes relative to those shared by all four donors. Donor scarcity curtailed the genetic and exposure-history diversity represented herein. Sharing across four donors was seen in roughly 5.2% of naive CD4 clonotypes. Rarefaction indicated that sorted-subset sequencing remained incomplete although depth was large.

Some clones are missing from TCRdb's copy, which holds only in-frame ones; the method was immunoSEQ multiplex PCR. This sample carries around 2.1 million clones, 90% to 95% of them seen once, and the ten largest clones take more than 1.5%. The material sequenced was naive CD8+ T cells from PBMCs. This sequence was found in a man younger than 35 in good health. Some clones in this sample may be carry-over from other donors' samples.

The CDR3 spells CASSLGGRGSSTDTQYF. The CDR3 DNA reads TGTGCCAGCAGCTTAGGAGGGCGCGGTTCTAGCACAGATACGCAGTATTTT. V and J are TRBV7-8 and TRBJ2-3, with TRBD2 as a possible D gene (5 bases). The CDR3 is 17 residues long. Trimming pared 1 base from V and 0 bases from J, leaving 14 bases between. Germline CDR1 and CDR2: SGHVS and FQNEAQ.